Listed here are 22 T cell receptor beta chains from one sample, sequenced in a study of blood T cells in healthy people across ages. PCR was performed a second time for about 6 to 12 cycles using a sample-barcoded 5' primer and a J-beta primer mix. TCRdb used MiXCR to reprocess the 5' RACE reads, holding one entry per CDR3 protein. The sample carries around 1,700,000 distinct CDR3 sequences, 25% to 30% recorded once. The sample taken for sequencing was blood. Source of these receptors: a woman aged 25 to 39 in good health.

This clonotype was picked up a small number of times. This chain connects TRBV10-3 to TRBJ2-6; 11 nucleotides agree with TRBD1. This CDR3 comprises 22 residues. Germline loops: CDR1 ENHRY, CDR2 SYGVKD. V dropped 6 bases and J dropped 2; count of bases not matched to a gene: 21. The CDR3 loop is CAISPPGTGGLGSGPGANVLTF. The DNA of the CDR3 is TGTGCCATCAGCCCCCCCGGGACAGGGGGATTAGGCTCAGGCCCTGGGGCCAACGTCCTGACTTTC.

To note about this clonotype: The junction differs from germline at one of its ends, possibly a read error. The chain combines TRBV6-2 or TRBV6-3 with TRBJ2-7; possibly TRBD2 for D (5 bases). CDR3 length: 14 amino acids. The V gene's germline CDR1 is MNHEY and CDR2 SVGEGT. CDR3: CASGYVGLTYEQYF. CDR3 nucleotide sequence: TGTGCCAGCGGTTACGTCGGACTCACCTACGAGCAGTACTTC.

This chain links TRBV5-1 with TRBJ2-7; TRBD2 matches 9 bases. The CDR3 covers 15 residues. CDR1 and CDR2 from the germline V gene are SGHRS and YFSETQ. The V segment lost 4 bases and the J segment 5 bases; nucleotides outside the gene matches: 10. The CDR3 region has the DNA TGCGCCAGCAGCCCTGGCGGGGGGGGCGCCGACGAGCAGTACTTC. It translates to CASSPGGGGADEQYF.

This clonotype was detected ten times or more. Here the CDR3 DNA reads TGCAGTGCTAGAGTAGCGGGGATCACAGATACGCAGTATTTT. Its protein product is CSARVAGITDTQYF. V and J are TRBV20-1 and TRBJ2-3; TRBD2 agrees at 8 bases. This CDR3 has 14 residues. The ends lost 1 base at V and 2 bases at J; junction bases unmatched: 2. Germline V CDR1 and CDR2: DFQATT, SNEGSKA (reference sequence).

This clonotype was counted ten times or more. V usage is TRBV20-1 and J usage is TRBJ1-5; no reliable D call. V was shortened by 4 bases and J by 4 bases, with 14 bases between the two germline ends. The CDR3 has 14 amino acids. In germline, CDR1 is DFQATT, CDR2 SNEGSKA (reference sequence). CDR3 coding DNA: TGCAGTGCTACCATGGGAGGAGGGAATCAGCCCCAGCATTTT. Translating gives CSATMGGGNQPQHF.

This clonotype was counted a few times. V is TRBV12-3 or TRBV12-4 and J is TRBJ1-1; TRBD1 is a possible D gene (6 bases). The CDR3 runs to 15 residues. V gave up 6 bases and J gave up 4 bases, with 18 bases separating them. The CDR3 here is CASRPGVGGSTEAFF. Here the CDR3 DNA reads TGTGCCAGCAGGCCAGGGGTAGGGGGAAGCACTGAAGCTTTCTTT.

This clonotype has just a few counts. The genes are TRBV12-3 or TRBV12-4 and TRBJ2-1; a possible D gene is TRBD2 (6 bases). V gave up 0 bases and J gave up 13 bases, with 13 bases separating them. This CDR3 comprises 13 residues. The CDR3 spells CASSLARTTEQFF. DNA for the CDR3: TGTGCCAGCAGTTTAGCCCGGACTACTGAACAGTTCTTC.

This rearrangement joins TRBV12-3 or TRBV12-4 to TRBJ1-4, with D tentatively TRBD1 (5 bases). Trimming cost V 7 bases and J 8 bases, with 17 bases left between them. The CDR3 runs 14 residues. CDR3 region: CASTDAGGDEKLFF. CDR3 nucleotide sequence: TGTGCCAGCACCGATGCGGGGGGGGACGAAAAACTGTTTTTT.

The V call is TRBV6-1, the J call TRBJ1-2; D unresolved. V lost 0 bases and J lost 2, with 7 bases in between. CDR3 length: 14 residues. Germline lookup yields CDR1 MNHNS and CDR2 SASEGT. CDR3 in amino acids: CASSEAIGNYGYTF. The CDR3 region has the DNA TGTGCCAGCAGTGAAGCCATCGGGAACTATGGCTACACCTTC.

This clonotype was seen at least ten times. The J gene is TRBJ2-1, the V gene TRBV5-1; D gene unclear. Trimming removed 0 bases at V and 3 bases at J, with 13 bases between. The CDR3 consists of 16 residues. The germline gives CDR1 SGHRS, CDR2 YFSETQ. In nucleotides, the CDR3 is TGCGCCAGCAGCTTGGCCTACCCGGCTCTCTACAATGAGCAGTTCTTC. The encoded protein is CASSLAYPALYNEQFF.

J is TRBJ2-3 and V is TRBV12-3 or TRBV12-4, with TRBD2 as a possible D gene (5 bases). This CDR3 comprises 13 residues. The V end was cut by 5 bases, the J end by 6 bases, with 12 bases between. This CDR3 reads CASSPAEFDTQYF. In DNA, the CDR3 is TGTGCCAGCAGTCCAGCGGAATTTGATACGCAGTATTTT.

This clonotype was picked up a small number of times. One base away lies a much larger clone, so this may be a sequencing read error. The DNA of the CDR3 is TGTGCCAGCAGCGTAGACGGGGGGAGCACAGATACGCAGTATTTT. This sequence encodes CASSVDGGSTDTQYF. The rearrangement joins TRBV9 to TRBJ2-3, with 7 bases lining up with TRBD2. Germline V gives CDR1 SGDLS, CDR2 YYNGEE. CDR3 length: 15 residues. The V segment lost 0 bases and the J segment 0 bases; nucleotides outside the gene matches: 1. The full variable domain, its missing parts supplied by reference TRBV9 and TRBJ2-3, is DSGVTQTPKHLITATGQRVTLRCSPRSGDLSVYWYQQSLDQGLQFLIQYYNGEERAKGNILERFSAQQFPDLHSELNLSSLELGDSALYFCASSVDGGSTDTQYFGPGTRLTVL.

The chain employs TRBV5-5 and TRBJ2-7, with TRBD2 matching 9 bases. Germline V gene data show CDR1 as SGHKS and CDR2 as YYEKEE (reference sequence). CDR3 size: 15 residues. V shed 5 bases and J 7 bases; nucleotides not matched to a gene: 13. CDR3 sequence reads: CASSPTSGSHNEQYF. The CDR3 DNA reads TGTGCCAGCAGTCCCACTAGCGGGTCCCACAATGAGCAGTACTTC.

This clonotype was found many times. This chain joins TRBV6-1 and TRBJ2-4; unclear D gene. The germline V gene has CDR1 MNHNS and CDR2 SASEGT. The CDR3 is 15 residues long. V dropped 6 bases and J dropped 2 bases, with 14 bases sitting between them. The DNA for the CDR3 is TGTGCCAGCAGCGTCACCGCAAGTACCAAAAACATTCAGTACTTC. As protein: CASSVTASTKNIQYF.

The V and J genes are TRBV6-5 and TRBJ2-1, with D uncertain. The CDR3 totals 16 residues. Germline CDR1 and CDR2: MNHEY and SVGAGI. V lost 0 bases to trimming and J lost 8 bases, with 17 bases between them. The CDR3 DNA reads TGTGCCAGCAGTTACTCGAACTGGCTAGGTGAAGATGAGCAGTTCTTC. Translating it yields CASSYSNWLGEDEQFF.

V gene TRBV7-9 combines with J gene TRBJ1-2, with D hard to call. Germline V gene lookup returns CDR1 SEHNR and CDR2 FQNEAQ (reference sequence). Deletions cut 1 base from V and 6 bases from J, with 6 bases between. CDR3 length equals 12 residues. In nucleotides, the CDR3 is TGTGCCAGCAGCTTAGACTTCAATGGCTACACCTTC. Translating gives CASSLDFNGYTF.

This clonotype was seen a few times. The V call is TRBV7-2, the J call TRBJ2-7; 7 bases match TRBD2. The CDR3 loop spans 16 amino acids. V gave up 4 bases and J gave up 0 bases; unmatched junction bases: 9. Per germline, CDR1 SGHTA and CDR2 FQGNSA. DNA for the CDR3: TGTGCCAGCAGCTCAATAGCGGGCCTTAGCTCCTACGAGCAGTACTTC. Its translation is CASSSIAGLSSYEQYF.

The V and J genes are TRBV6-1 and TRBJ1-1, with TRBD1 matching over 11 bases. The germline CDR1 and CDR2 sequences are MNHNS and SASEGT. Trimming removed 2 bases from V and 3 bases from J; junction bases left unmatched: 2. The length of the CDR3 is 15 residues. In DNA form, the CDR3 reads TGTGCCAGCAGTGAATGGGGACAGGGGGACACTGAAGCTTTCTTT. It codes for CASSEWGQGDTEAFF.

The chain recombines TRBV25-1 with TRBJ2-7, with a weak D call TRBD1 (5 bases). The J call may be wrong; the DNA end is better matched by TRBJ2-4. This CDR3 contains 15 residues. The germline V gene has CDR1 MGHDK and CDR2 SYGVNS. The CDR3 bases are TGTGCCAGCAGTGAGCCAGGGATAAAAAGGGACATTCAGTACTTC. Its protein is CASSEPGIKRDIQYF.

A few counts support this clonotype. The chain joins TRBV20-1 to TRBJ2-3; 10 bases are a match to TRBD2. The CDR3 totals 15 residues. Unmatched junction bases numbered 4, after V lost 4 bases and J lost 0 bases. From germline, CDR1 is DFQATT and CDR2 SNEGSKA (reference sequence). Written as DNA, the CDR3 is TGCAGTGCTACTAGCGGGAGTAGTAGCACAGATACGCAGTATTTT. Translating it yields CSATSGSSSTDTQYF.

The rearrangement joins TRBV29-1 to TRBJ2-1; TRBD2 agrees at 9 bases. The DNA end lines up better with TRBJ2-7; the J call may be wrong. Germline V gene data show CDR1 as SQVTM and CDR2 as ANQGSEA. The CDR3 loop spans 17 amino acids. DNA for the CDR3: TGCAGCGTTGGAACAGCGGGGGGAACGGTTGAGTATAATGAGCAGTACTTC. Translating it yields CSVGTAGGTVEYNEQYF.

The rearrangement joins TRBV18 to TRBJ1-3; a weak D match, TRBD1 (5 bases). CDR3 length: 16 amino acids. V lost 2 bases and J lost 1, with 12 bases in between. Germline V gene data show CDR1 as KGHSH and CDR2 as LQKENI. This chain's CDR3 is CASSPEGVGSGNTIYF. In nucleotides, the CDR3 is TGTGCCAGCTCACCAGAAGGGGTCGGGTCTGGAAACACCATATATTTT.